These 30 T cell receptor beta chains came from one sample sequenced in a study of blood T cell repertoires in COVID-19. Method: immunoSEQ multiplex PCR; TCRdb's copy keeps in-frame clones and lacks some. In the table there are approximately 340,000 clones, 80% to 90% of which are singletons. The material sequenced was peripheral blood. Receptor source: a man in his thirties or forties with COVID-19, enrolled during active disease.

The chain employs TRBV3-1 (or the pseudogene TRBV3-2) and TRBJ2-5; D is possibly TRBD1 (6 bases). Per the germline V gene, CDR1 is LGHDT and CDR2 is YNNKEL (reference sequence). This CDR3 is built from 16 residues. Trimming removed 0 bases at V and 2 bases at J, with 13 bases between. CDR3 sequence (DNA): TGTGCCAGCAGCCAAGAGGGAACAGGGCGGCAAGAGACCCAGTACTTC. It yields the protein CASSQEGTGRQETQYF.

This sequence joins TRBV5-4 and TRBJ1-1; TRBD1 agrees at 9 bases. The CDR3 totals 14 residues. The V segment lost 4 bases and the J segment 6 bases; nucleotides outside the gene matches: 7. Germline lookup yields CDR1 SGHNT and CDR2 YYREEE (reference sequence). The CDR3 bases are TGTGCCAGCAGCGGGGGACAGGGTGGCCCTGAAGCTTTCTTT. It encodes CASSGGQGGPEAFF. Full variable domain (rest looked up from reference TRBV5-4 and TRBJ1-1): ETGVTQSPTHLIKTRGQQVTLRCSSQSGHNTVSWYQQALGQGPQFIFQYYREEENGRGNFPPRFSGLQFPNYSSELNVNALELDDSALYLCASSGGQGGPEAFFGQGTRLTVV.

The chain joins TRBV6-5 to TRBJ2-7; 7 nucleotides match TRBD2. V lost 5 bases and J lost 2; bases outside the gene matches: 3. The CDR3 contains 13 residues. CDR1 MNHEY and CDR2 SVGAGI come from the germline V gene. CDR3 protein: CASSPGTTYEQYF. The CDR3 coding sequence is TGTGCCAGCAGTCCTGGGACTACCTACGAGCAGTACTTC.

This chain joins TRBV19 and TRBJ2-1; the D gene is possibly TRBD1 (6 bases). Germline values: CDR1 LNHDA, CDR2 SQIVND (reference sequence). V gave up 3 bases and J gave up 2 bases, with 14 bases separating them. This CDR3 region has 16 residues. CDR3 nucleotide sequence: TGTGCCAGTAGTATTTACAGGGTGCGGACCTACAATGAGCAGTTCTTC. This translates into CASSIYRVRTYNEQFF.

As DNA, the CDR3 is TGTGCCAGCAGTCTGATAGCGGGGCGAGAGACCCAGTACTTC. Amino acid sequence: CASSLIAGRETQYF. The rearrangement uses TRBV5-6 and TRBJ2-5, with 8 bases fitting TRBD2. Per germline, CDR1 SGHDT and CDR2 YYEEEE. This CDR3 is 14 amino acids long. V lost 5 bases and J lost 4; bases outside the gene matches: 7.

The chain recombines TRBV3-1 (or the pseudogene TRBV3-2) with TRBJ2-1; D is perhaps TRBD2 (7 bases). Trimming stripped 4 bases from V and 7 bases from J, with 14 bases between. Germline V lookup: CDR1 LGHDT, CDR2 YNNKEL (reference sequence). The CDR3 contains 14 residues. The CDR3 spells CASSRSGGLNEQFF. The CDR3 DNA follows: TGTGCCAGCAGCCGATCGGGGGGCTTAAATGAGCAGTTCTTC.

The chain combines TRBV7-9 with TRBJ1-4; D not certain. V lost 1 base and J 4 bases, leaving 10 bases between the germline ends. The CDR3 extends over 15 amino acids. Germline assignment: CDR1 SEHNR and CDR2 FQNEAQ (reference sequence). This CDR3 reads CASSLGQFNNEKLFF. CDR3 coding DNA: TGTGCCAGCAGCTTAGGGCAGTTCAATAATGAAAAACTGTTTTTT. Filled out from reference TRBV7-9 and TRBJ1-4, the complete variable domain reads DTGVSQNPRHKITKRGQNVTFRCDPISEHNRLYWYRQTLGQGPEFLTYFQNEAQLEKSRLLSDRFSAERPKGSFSTLEIQRTEQGDSAMYLCASSLGQFNNEKLFFGSGTQLSVL.

The chain uses TRBV5-1 and TRBJ2-1; tentative D call: TRBD1 (6 bases). CDR3 length: 15 residues. CDR1 and CDR2 from the germline V gene are SGHRS and YFSETQ. Trimming cost V 1 base and J 6 bases, with 14 bases left between them. CDR3 DNA sequence: TGCGCCAGCAGCTTGAGCGCAGGGGCCGCCAATGAGCAGTTCTTC. Translated, it gives CASSLSAGAANEQFF.

This clone was observed a handful of times. This CDR3 is CATSDYRGLAFF. CDR3 sequence (DNA): TGTGCCACCAGTGATTACAGGGGCTTGGCTTTCTTT. The chain carries TRBV24-1 and TRBJ1-1, with 7 positions matching TRBD1. This CDR3 comprises 12 residues. V shed 2 bases, J shed 11 bases, and the junction held 4 bases outside the gene matches. CDR1 is KGHDR, CDR2 SFDVKD, per germline.

The V gene is TRBV7-3, the J gene TRBJ2-1; TRBD2 matches at 13 bases. The CDR3 is 16 residues long. V lost 6 bases, J lost 6 bases, and 8 bases stayed unmatched. Germline lookup yields CDR1 SGHTA and CDR2 FQGTGA. The CDR3 bases are TGTGCCAGCAGTCGCGGACTAGCGGGAGCTGGCAATGAGCAGTTCTTC. Protein product: CASSRGLAGAGNEQFF.

The chain employs TRBV11-1 and TRBJ2-1; 12 nucleotides align to TRBD2. The V segment lost 5 bases and the J segment 8 bases; nucleotides outside the gene matches: 4. The CDR3 has 14 amino acids. Germline assignment: CDR1 SGHAT and CDR2 FQDESV (reference sequence). The CDR3 loop reads CASSLGLAGDEQFF. The CDR3 coding sequence is TGTGCCAGCAGCCTGGGACTAGCGGGCGATGAGCAGTTCTTC.

The chain uses TRBV20-1 and TRBJ2-5, with D maybe TRBD1 (5 bases). Germline V gene lookup returns CDR1 DFQATT and CDR2 SNEGSKA (reference sequence). The CDR3 loop spans 11 amino acids. Between the trimmed V and J ends, which lost 7 bases and 5 bases, there was a span of 11 bases. The CDR3 sequence: CSVQGEETQYF. The CDR3 DNA reads TGCAGTGTCCAGGGTGAGGAGACCCAGTACTTC.

This clone was picked up one time. The V and J genes are TRBV24-1 and TRBJ2-1; unclear D gene. Germline assignment: CDR1 KGHDR and CDR2 SFDVKD. Trimming removed 4 bases at V and 0 bases at J, with 12 bases between. The CDR3 is 16 amino acids. The CDR3 loop reads CATSDQPSSSYNEQFF. CDR3 DNA: TGTGCCACCAGTGACCAACCTAGTTCCTCCTACAATGAGCAGTTCTTC.

The chain couples TRBV15 to TRBJ1-1, with D possibly TRBD1 on 5 matching bases. V dropped 0 bases and J dropped 2 bases, with 13 bases sitting between them. Germline V gives CDR1 LNHNV, CDR2 YYDKDF (reference sequence). The CDR3 is made up of 16 amino acids. This CDR3 is CATSRDLGRANTEAFF. In DNA, the CDR3 is TGTGCCACCAGCAGAGATTTGGGCAGGGCTAACACTGAAGCTTTCTTT.

The V call is TRBV27, the J call TRBJ2-6; TRBD2 matches at 9 bases. Trimming at V came to 3 bases and at J to 0 bases, leaving 9 bases not matched to a gene. Looked up from germline, CDR1 is MNHEY and CDR2 is SMNVEV (reference sequence). CDR3 length: 19 amino acids. The CDR3 spells CASSFTTGGGASGANVLTF. The CDR3 nucleotides read TGTGCCAGCAGTTTCACCACTGGCGGGGGGGCCTCTGGGGCCAACGTCCTGACTTTC.

The CDR3 DNA follows: TGTGCCAGTGGACAACAGGGGGCCCGGGATACGCAGTATTTT. Its protein is CASGQQGARDTQYF. V and J are TRBV19 and TRBJ2-3; TRBD1 matches at 9 bases. V trimming: 8 bases; J trimming: 6 bases; junction bases outside the gene matches: 9. This CDR3 has 14 amino acids. Germline CDR1 LNHDA, CDR2 SQIVND (reference sequence).

The chain links TRBV29-1 to TRBJ2-7, with TRBD2 matching over 11 bases. The CDR3 sequence is 16 residues long. Germline CDR1 and CDR2: SQVTM and ANQGSEA. V lost 1 base to trimming and J lost 2 bases; unmatched junction nucleotides: 7. CDR3 protein: CSVEVLAGGHPYEQYF. CDR3 in DNA: TGCAGCGTTGAAGTTCTAGCGGGAGGCCACCCCTACGAGCAGTACTTC.

This chain links TRBV7-9 with TRBJ2-3, with D possibly being TRBD2 (5 bases). Trimming took off 5 bases at V and 6 bases at J, with 15 bases between the two ends. This CDR3 contains 14 residues. Germline CDR1 SEHNR, CDR2 FQNEAQ (reference sequence). CDR3 loop: CASSPSGADDTQYF. CDR3 DNA sequence: TGTGCCAGCAGCCCCAGCGGAGCGGATGATACGCAGTATTTT.

The chain carries TRBV9 and TRBJ1-4; 9 bases fit TRBD1. The junction had 8 bases not matched to a gene; V was cut back by 3 bases and J by 8 bases. Germline CDR1 SGDLS, CDR2 YYNGEE. This CDR3 region has 15 residues. The CDR3 DNA reads TGTGCCAGCAGCGCGACAGGGGGGGTGTGGGAAAAACTGTTTTTT. Protein product: CASSATGGVWEKLFF.

J is TRBJ2-2 and V is TRBV28, with 10 bases matching TRBD2. Germline V gene sequence: CDR1 MDHEN, CDR2 SYDVKM. The CDR3 is made up of 17 amino acids. V shed 7 bases, J shed 1 base, and the junction held 9 bases outside the gene matches. CDR3 in amino acids: CASNPPGLAKNTGELFF. The DNA of the CDR3 is TGTGCCAGCAACCCACCGGGACTAGCGAAGAACACCGGGGAGCTGTTTTTT.

The chain is built from TRBV12-5 and TRBJ2-1, with a weak D call TRBD1 (5 bases). Germline-derived CDR1 and CDR2 are LGHNT and FRNRAP. This CDR3 comprises 13 residues. Trimming removed 4 bases from V and 7 bases from J, with 11 bases in between. The CDR3 loop is CASGSQVLNEQFF. DNA for the CDR3: TGTGCTAGTGGTTCACAGGTTCTAAATGAGCAGTTCTTC.

Points on this clone: Other nucleotide sequences in the sample specify the same CDR3. This chain connects TRBV10-3 to TRBJ1-5; D perhaps matches TRBD1 (5 bases). The V and J ends lost 0 bases and 1 base respectively, with 10 bases between them. The CDR3 consists of 16 residues. Germline V gives CDR1 ENHRY, CDR2 SYGVKD. The CDR3 region is CAISESRGISNQPQHF. CDR3 nucleotide sequence: TGTGCCATCAGTGAGTCGCGGGGGATCAGCAATCAGCCCCAGCATTTT.

CDR3: CASSSGHGNYEQYF. The CDR3 DNA follows: TGTGCCAGCAGCTCGGGACATGGAAACTACGAGCAGTACTTC. V and J are TRBV7-2 and TRBJ2-7; possibly TRBD1 for D (6 bases). V was clipped by 4 bases and J by 3 bases, with 13 bases between them. The CDR3 loop spans 14 amino acids. Germline CDR1 and CDR2: SGHTA and FQGNSA.

About this clone itself: A junction end diverges from the germline sequence, so it may reflect a read error. The genes are TRBV6-1 and TRBJ1-1; the D gene is possibly TRBD1 (5 bases). Germline values: CDR1 MNHNS, CDR2 SASEGT. The CDR3 sequence is 14 residues long. CDR3 in amino acids: CASSEKQVNTEVFF. CDR3 nucleotides: TGTGCCAGCAGTGAGAAACAGGTGAACACTGAAGTTTTCTTT.

The rearrangement uses TRBV5-8 and TRBJ2-7, with 8 bases that match TRBD1. This CDR3 has 17 residues. V lost 4 bases to trimming and J lost 1 base; unmatched junction nucleotides: 13. Looked up from germline, CDR1 is SGHTS and CDR2 is YDEGEE. Written as DNA, the CDR3 is TGTGCCAGCAGCCCCGTCAGGGGGCGGCTCTGGTCCTACGAGCAGTACTTC. Protein sequence: CASSPVRGRLWSYEQYF.

The rearrangement uses TRBV7-2 and TRBJ1-2, with TRBD1 matching 8 bases. The germline V gene has CDR1 SGHTA and CDR2 FQGNSA. The J segment lost 5 bases and the V segment lost 0 bases, leaving 2 bases of the junction unmatched. The CDR3 runs 14 residues. The CDR3 coding sequence is TGTGCCAGCAGCTTAGCGGACAGGGTTTATGGCTACACCTTC. Translating it yields CASSLADRVYGYTF.

Here the CDR3 reads CASSKGLAGGPAGELFF. CDR3 coding DNA: TGTGCCAGCAGCAAAGGTTTAGCGGGGGGGCCAGCCGGGGAGCTGTTTTTT. V gene TRBV21-1 combines with J gene TRBJ2-2; the table's D call TRBD2 went unverified against the DNA. TRBV21-1 is deemed a pseudogene. The CDR3 covers 17 residues.

The V gene is TRBV14, the J gene TRBJ1-2; D perhaps matches TRBD1 (6 bases). The CDR3 runs 13 residues. Trimming removed 3 bases from V and 4 bases from J, with 9 bases in between. Germline CDR1 SGHDN, CDR2 FVKESK. The CDR3 nucleotides read TGTGCCAGCAGCCATACAGGGATCTATGGCTACACCTTC. This sequence encodes CASSHTGIYGYTF.

This clone was picked up a small number of times. The chain links TRBV19 to TRBJ2-2, with D tentatively TRBD1 (6 bases). Germline CDR1 reads LNHDA; CDR2 reads SQIVND (reference sequence). This CDR3 region has 15 residues. Trimming took off 11 bases at V and 4 bases at J, with 20 bases between the two ends. The CDR3 sequence: CAASVGAQGTGELFF. DNA of the CDR3: TGTGCCGCCTCCGTGGGGGCGCAGGGCACCGGGGAGCTGTTTTTT.

This chain's CDR3 is CASSVGQGFYEQYF. The DNA for the CDR3 is TGTGCCAGCAGCGTGGGACAGGGGTTTTACGAGCAGTACTTC. This chain joins TRBV9 and TRBJ2-7, with 10 nucleotides matching TRBD1. The CDR3 sequence is 14 residues long. The J segment lost 4 bases and the V segment lost 2 bases, leaving 3 bases of the junction unmatched. Germline loops: CDR1 SGDLS, CDR2 YYNGEE.